This T cell receptor (beta chain) was sequenced during a study of CD8 T cells in Susac syndrome. Notes on the study in general: The number of individuals included in the study's TCR sequencing and HLA analysis was acknowledged as relatively small.

About this clonotype itself: The antigen is undetermined.

Random hexamers served to reverse transcribe roughly 0.5 to 1 ug RNA. The authors amplified TCR beta CDR3 across 54 Vbeta and 13 Jbeta using immunoSEQ multiplex PCR. TCRdb processed the immunoSEQ multiplex PCR reads anew with MiXCR; each CDR3 protein has one entry. The table includes 160,000 or so distinct CDR3 sequences, less than 95% detected once. The sequenced target, TCR beta, came from blood CD8+ and CD4+ T cells. The multiple sclerosis controls were treatment-naive patients, and their relapsing-remitting disease was stable or active. Per the germline V gene, CDR1 is MNHNS and CDR2 is SASEGT. V lost 6 bases and J 7 bases, leaving 24 bases between the germline ends. This CDR3 region has 16 residues.

Source material: CD4+ T cells from PBMCs. This sequence originates from a human donor with multiple sclerosis. This chain uses TRBV6-1 with TRBJ2-5; D unresolved. The CDR3 DNA is TGTGCCAGCAGCAACCTAGAAGGGCTATCAAGATCGACCCAGTACTTC. Translating it yields CASSNLEGLSRSTQYF.